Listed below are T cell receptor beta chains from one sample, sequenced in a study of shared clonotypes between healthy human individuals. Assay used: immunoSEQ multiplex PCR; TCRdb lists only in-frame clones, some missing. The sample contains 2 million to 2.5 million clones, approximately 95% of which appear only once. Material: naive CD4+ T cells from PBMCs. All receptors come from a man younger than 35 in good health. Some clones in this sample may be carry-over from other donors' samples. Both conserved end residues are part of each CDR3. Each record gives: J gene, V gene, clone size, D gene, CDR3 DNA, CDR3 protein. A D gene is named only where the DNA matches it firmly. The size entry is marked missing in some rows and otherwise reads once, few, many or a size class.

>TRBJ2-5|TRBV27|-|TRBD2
TGTGCCAGCAGTAGGTATGGCGGGGGTTTTGAGACCCAGTACTTC
CASSRYGGGFETQYF
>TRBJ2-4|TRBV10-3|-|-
TGTGCCGCACAAGGGGCAAACATTCAGTACTTC
CAAQGANIQYF
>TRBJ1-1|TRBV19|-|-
TGTGCCAGTAGTATCTCGGGAAACACTGAAGCTTTCTTT
CASSISGNTEAFF
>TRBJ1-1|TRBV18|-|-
TGTGCCAGCTCACCTACGCGAGGGGGGAACACTGAAGCTTTCTTT
CASSPTRGGNTEAFF
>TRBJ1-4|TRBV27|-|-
TGTGCCAGCAGCTCGATCCCTGTCCGAAAACTGTTTTTT
CASSSIPVRKLFF
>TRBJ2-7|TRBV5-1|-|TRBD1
TGCGCCAGCAGCTTGGCCCCCGGGACAGGGGGCTACGAGCAGTACTTC
CASSLAPGTGGYEQYF
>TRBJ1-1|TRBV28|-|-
TGTGCCAGCAGTTTATCAGGGTCGAACACTGAAGCTTTCTTT
CASSLSGSNTEAFF
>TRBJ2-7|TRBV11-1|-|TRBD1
TGTGCCAGCAGCTTAGAGGGACAGCTAACCTACGAGCAGTACTTC
CASSLEGQLTYEQYF
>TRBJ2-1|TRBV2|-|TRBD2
TGTGCCAGCAGTGGGAGAAAAGCGGGGGTAAAAGAGCAGTTCTTC
CASSGRKAGVKEQFF
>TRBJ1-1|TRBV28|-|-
TGTGCCAGCAGTTTATTAGGGCTGGGGGCTTTCTTT
CASSLLGLGAFF
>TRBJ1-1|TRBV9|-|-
TGTGCCAGCAGCGCAGATCAGGGACGGGGCACTGAAGCTTTCTTT
CASSADQGRGTEAFF
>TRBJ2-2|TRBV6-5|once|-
TGTGCCAGCAGTCAACAGGGTCACGGGGAGCTGTTTTTT
CASSQQGHGELFF
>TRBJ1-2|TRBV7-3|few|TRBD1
TGTGCCAGCAGCCCAGACAGGGTCTATGGCTACACCTTC
CASSPDRVYGYTF
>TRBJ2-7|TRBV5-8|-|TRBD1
TGTGCCAGCAGCCAGACAGGGCCAACCTACGAGCAGTACTTC
CASSQTGPTYEQYF
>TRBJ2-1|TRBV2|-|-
TGTGCCAGCAGTGAACGGCCTTACAATGAGCAGTTCTTC
CASSERPYNEQFF